This T cell receptor (beta chain) is drawn from a study of shared clonotypes between healthy human individuals. Here immunoSEQ multiplex PCR was the method, and the copy in TCRdb shows in-frame clones only, minus some. The sample records around 700,000 clones, less than 80% being singletons. CDR1 is PRHDT and CDR2 is FYEKMQ in the germline V gene (reference sequence). The V gene end was trimmed by 1 base and the J gene end by 6 bases; junction bases not matched to a gene: 15. This CDR3 has 18 residues. The rearrangement joins TRBV13 to TRBJ2-7; TRBD1 matches at 10 bases. This sequence was found in a woman aged 25 to 39 in good health. Material: memory CD4+ T cells sorted from blood. Subset defined: CD45RA-negative fraction. The CDR3 bases are TGTGCCAGCAGCTTAGCCCCGGCCTTCCGGGACAGGGGTGGCGAGCAGTACTTC. It translates to CASSLAPAFRDRGGEQYF.